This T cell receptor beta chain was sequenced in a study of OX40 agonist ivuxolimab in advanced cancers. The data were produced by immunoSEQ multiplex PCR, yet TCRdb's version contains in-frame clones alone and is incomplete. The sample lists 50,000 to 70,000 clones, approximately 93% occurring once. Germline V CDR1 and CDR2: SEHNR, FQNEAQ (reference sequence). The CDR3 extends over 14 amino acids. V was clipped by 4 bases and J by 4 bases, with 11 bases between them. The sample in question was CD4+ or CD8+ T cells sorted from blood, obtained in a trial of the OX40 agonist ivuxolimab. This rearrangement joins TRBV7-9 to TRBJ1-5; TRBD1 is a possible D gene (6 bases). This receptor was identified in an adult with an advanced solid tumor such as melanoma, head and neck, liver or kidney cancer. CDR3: CASSSGQGNQPQHF. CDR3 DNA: TGTGCCAGCAGCTCGGGACAAGGGAATCAGCCCCAGCATTTT. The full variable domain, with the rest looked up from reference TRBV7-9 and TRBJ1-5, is DTGVSQNPRHKITKRGQNVTFRCDPISEHNRLYWYRQTLGQGPEFLTYFQNEAQLEKSRLLSDRFSAERPKGSFSTLEIQRTEQGDSAMYLCASSSGQGNQPQHFGDGTRLSIL.